This TCR beta chain is drawn from a study of cytomegalovirus exposure and HLA in healthy donors. PCR involved 60 Vbeta and 13 Jbeta primers. Clones were read by immunoSEQ multiplex PCR, and TCRdb kept only the in-frame ones, dropping some. The sample holds 200,000 to 250,000 clones, about 89% seen once. Material: PBMCs. The origin of this receptor is a woman younger than 35 in good health and CMV-seronegative.

CDR3 residues: CASSLASPLAVDETQYF. The DNA for the CDR3 is TGTGCCAGCAGCTTAGCCAGTCCACTAGCGGTTGATGAGACCCAGTACTTC. The chain recombines TRBV7-9 with TRBJ2-5, with 8 positions matching TRBD2. Germline lookup yields CDR1 SEHNR and CDR2 FQNEAQ (reference sequence). The CDR3 sequence is 17 residues long. Trimming at V came to 0 bases and at J to 5 bases, leaving 11 bases not matched to a gene.